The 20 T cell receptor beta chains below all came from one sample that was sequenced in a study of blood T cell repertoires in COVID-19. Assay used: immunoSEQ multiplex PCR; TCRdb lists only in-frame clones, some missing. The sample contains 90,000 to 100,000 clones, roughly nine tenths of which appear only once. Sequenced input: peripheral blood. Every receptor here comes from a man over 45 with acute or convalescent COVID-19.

The CDR3 loop is CASSLKTGVGETQYF. CDR3 sequence (DNA): TGTGCCAGCAGCTTGAAGACAGGGGTTGGAGAGACCCAGTACTTC. This rearrangement joins TRBV5-4 to TRBJ2-5, with 8 bases matching TRBD1. CDR1 and CDR2 (germline): SGHNT, YYREEE (reference sequence). CDR3 length: 15 amino acids. The junction had 6 bases not matched to a gene; V was cut back by 1 base and J by 4 bases.

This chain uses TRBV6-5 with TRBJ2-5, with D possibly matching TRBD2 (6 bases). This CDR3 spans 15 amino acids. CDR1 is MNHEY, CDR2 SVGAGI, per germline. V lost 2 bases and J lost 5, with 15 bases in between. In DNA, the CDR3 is TGTGCCAGCAGTTACGGAGGGCTTGTCGGTGAGACCCAGTACTTC. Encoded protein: CASSYGGLVGETQYF.

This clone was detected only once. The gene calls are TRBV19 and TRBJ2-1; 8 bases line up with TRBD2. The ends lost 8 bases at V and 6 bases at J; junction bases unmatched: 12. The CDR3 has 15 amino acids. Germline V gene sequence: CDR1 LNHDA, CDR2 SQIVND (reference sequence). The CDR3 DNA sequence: TGTGCCAGTGCCCCTGGGACTAGTTTCGGCAATGAGCAGTTCTTC. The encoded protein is CASAPGTSFGNEQFF.

The CDR3 is CASRGLVMDEQFF. CDR3 coding DNA: TGCGCCAGCAGGGGACTAGTTATGGATGAGCAGTTCTTC. The V gene is TRBV4-1, the J gene TRBJ2-1; TRBD2 agrees at 8 bases. The CDR3 extends over 13 amino acids. With 6 bases clipped from V and 8 bases from J, the junction kept 6 bases outside the gene matches. CDR1 MGHRA and CDR2 YSYEKL come from the germline V gene.

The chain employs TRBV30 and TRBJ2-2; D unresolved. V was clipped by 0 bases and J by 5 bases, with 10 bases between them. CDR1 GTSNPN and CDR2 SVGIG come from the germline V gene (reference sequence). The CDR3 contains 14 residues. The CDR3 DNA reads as TGTGCCTGGAGTGTACAAAGATATACCGGGGAGCTGTTTTTT. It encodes CAWSVQRYTGELFF. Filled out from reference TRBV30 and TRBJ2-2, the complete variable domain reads SQTIHQWPATLVQPVGSPLSLECTVEGTSNPNLYWYRQAAGRGLQLLFYSVGIGQISSEVPQNLSASRPQDRQFILSSKKLLLSDSGFYLCAWSVQRYTGELFFGEGSRLTVL.

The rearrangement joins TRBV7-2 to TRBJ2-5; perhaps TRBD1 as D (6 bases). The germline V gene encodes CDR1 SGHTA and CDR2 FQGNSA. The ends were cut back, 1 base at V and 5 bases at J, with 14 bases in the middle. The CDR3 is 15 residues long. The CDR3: CASSLGSGVEETQYF. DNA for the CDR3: TGTGCCAGCAGCTTAGGGTCAGGGGTTGAGGAGACCCAGTACTTC. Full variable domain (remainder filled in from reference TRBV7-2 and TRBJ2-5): GAGVSQSPSNKVTEKGKDVELRCDPISGHTALYWYRQSLGQGLEFLIYFQGNSAPDKSGLPSDRFSAERTGGSVSTLTIQRTQQEDSAVYLCASSLGSGVEETQYFGPGTRLLVL.

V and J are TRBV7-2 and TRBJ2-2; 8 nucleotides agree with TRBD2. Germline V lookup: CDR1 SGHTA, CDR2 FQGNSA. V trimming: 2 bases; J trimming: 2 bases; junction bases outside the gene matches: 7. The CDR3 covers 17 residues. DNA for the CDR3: TGTGCCAGCAGCTTAAGGCTTAGCGGGGTCAACACCGGGGAGCTGTTTTTT. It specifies CASSLRLSGVNTGELFF.

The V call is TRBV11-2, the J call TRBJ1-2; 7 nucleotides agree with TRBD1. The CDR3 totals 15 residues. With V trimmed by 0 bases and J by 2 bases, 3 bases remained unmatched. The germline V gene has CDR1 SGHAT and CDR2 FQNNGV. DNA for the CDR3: TGTGCCAGCAGCTTAGAGTTCAGGGGGAACTATGGCTACACCTTC. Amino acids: CASSLEFRGNYGYTF. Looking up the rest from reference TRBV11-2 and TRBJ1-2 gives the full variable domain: EAGVAQSPRYKIIEKRQSVAFWCNPISGHATLYWYQQILGQGPKLLIQFQNNGVVDDSQLPKDRFSAERLKGVDSTLKIQPAKLEDSAVYLCASSLEFRGNYGYTFGSGTRLTVV.

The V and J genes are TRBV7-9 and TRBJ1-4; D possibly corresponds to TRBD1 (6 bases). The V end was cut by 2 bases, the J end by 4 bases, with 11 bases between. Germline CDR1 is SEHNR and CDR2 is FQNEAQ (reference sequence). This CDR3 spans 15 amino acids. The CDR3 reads CASSLYGDINEKLFF. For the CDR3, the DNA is TGTGCCAGCAGCTTATATGGGGACATTAATGAAAAACTGTTTTTT.

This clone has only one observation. Here the CDR3 reads CASSPQGAATNEKLFF. As DNA, the CDR3 is TGCGCCAGCAGCCCCCAAGGGGCAGCAACTAATGAAAAACTGTTTTTT. The rearrangement joins TRBV5-1 to TRBJ1-4; a weak D match, TRBD1 (5 bases). CDR1 and CDR2 (germline): SGHRS, YFSETQ. Trimming took 4 bases from V and 0 from J, leaving 13 bases between them. The CDR3 covers 16 residues. Full variable domain (remainder filled in from reference TRBV5-1 and TRBJ1-4): KAGVTQTPRYLIKTRGQQVTLSCSPISGHRSVSWYQQTPGQGLQFLFEYFSETQRNKGNFPGRFSGRQFSNSRSEMNVSTLELGDSALYLCASSPQGAATNEKLFFGSGTQLSVL.

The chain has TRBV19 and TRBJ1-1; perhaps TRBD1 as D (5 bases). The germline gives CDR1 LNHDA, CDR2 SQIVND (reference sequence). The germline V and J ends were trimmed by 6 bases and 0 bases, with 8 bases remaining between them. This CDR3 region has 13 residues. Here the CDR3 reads CASRAGLNTEAFF. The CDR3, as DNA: TGTGCCAGTAGGGCAGGGTTGAACACTGAAGCTTTCTTT. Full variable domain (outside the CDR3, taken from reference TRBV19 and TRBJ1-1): DGGITQSPKYLFRKEGQNVTLSCEQNLNHDAMYWYRQDPGQGLRLIYYSQIVNDFQKGDIAEGYSVSREKKESFPLTVTSAQKNPTAFYLCASRAGLNTEAFFGQGTRLTVV.

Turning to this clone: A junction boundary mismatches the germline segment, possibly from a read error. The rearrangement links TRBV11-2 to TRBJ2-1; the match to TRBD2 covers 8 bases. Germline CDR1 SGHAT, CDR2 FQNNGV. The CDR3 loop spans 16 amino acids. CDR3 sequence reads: CASRLIGLAGLNEQFF. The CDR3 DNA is TGTGCCAGCCGCTTGATAGGGCTAGCGGGCCTCAATGAGCAGTTCTTC.

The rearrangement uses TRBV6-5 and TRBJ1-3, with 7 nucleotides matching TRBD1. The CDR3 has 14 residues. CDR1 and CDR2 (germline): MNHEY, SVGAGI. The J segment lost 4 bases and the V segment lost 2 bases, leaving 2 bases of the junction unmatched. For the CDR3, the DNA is TGTGCCAGCAGTTACCGACAGGGAGGAAACACCATATATTTT. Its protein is CASSYRQGGNTIYF.

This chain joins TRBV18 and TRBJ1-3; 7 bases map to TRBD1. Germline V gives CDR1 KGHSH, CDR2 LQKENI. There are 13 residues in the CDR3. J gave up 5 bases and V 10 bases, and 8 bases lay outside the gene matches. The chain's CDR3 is CATALQGRNTIYF. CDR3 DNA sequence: TGTGCCACCGCATTACAGGGGAGAAACACCATATATTTT.

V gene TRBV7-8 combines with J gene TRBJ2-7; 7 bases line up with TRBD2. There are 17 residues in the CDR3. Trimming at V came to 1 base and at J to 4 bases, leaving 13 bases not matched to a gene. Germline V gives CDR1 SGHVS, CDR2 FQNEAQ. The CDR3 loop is CASSLDFSGGNGYEQYF. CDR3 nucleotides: TGTGCCAGCAGCTTAGATTTCTCGGGGGGTAATGGATACGAGCAGTACTTC.

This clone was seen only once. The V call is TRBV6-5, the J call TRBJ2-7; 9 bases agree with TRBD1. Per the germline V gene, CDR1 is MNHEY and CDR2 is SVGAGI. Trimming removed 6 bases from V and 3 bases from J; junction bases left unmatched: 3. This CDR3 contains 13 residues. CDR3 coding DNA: TGTGCCAGCAGGGGGGGACAGGGCTACGAGCAGTACTTC. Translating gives CASRGGQGYEQYF.

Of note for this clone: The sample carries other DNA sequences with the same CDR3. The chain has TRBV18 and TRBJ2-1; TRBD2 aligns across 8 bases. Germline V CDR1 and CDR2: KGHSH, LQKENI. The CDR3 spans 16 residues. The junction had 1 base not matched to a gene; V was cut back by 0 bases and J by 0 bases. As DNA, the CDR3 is TGTGCCAGCTCACCACCCGGACTAGCCTCCTACAATGAGCAGTTCTTC. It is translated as CASSPPGLASYNEQFF.

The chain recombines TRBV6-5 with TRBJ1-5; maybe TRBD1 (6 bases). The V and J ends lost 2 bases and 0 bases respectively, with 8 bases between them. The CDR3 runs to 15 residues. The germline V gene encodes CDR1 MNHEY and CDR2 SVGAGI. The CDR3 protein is CASSYRQDSNQPQHF. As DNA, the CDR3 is TGTGCCAGCAGTTACCGACAGGATAGCAATCAGCCCCAGCATTTT.

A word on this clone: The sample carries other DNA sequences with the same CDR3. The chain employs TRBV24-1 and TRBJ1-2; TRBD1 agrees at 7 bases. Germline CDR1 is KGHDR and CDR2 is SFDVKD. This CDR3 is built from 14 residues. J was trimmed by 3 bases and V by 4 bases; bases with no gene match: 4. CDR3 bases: TGTGCCACCAGTGACCCTGACAGGGACTATGGCTACACCTTC. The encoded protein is CATSDPDRDYGYTF.

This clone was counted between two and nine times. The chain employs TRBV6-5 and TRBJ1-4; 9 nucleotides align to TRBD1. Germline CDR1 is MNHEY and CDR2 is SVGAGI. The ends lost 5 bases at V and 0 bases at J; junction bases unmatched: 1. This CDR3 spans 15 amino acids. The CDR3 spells CASSRDRATNEKLFF. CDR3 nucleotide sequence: TGTGCCAGCAGTAGGGACAGGGCAACTAATGAAAAACTGTTTTTT.